The sequence of this TCR beta chain was determined in a study of blood T cell repertoires in COVID-19. On the study more broadly: Two negative PCRs, clearance, or symptom resolution were required of recovered Cohort 3 donors. Spain, Italy and the United States supplied samples that represented acute and convalescent COVID-19. PBMCs, B-cell-depleted T cells, or T cells were the source of the cDNA or gDNA that made up the material.

From germline, CDR1 is MNHEY and CDR2 SVGEGT. Trimming pared 5 bases from V and 0 bases from J, leaving 8 bases between. This CDR3 contains 14 residues. Authors' data handling: The authors estimated nucleated cell counts from reference gene primer amplification. Assay used: immunoSEQ multiplex PCR; TCRdb lists only in-frame clones, some missing. The D gene and trimming were derived from the DNA, and the V and J assignments and clone size from that table. The table has some 180,000 clones, approximately 86% seen once. Sequencing was done on a sample of PBMCs or T cells enriched from blood (not recorded which). The clonotype was recovered from a woman aged 40 to 50 in a cohort exposed to, infected with or recovered from COVID-19 (not recorded which). The chain carries TRBV6-2 or TRBV6-3 and TRBJ1-5; D possibly corresponds to TRBD1 (5 bases). Written as DNA, the CDR3 is TGTGCCAGCAGTGCGGGGGTTAGCAATCAGCCCCAGCATTTT. Protein product: CASSAGVSNQPQHF.